The source of this TCR beta chain is a study of Ad26.COV2.S vaccination and SARS-CoV-2 variants. Assay used: immunoSEQ multiplex PCR; TCRdb lists only in-frame clones, some missing. The sample lists 240,000 or so clones, approximately 87% occurring once. The treatment: 15 to 20 received Ad26.COV2.S at low or high dose, single or two shots; several received placebo; per-sample allocation not given. The samples were gathered on day 63 after the first injection of vaccine or placebo. As to this clone: Its antigen is not identified.

V was shortened by 6 bases and J by 5 bases, with 14 bases between the two germline ends. Germline lookup yields CDR1 MDHEN and CDR2 SYDVKM. The length of the CDR3 is 14 residues. Study observations and caveats: Estimates derived from TCR breadth and depth analyses may have underestimated total T cell responses. With respect to non-spike TCR breadth, vaccine and placebo recipients were similar.

The origin of this receptor is a person aged 18-60 years who received the Ad26.COV2.S COVID-19 vaccine or a placebo. The sample was peripheral blood, taken in a trial of Ad26.COV2.S vaccine versus placebo. The chain recombines TRBV28 with TRBJ1-5; D might be TRBD1 (5 bases). The CDR3 bases are TGTGCCAGCAGACGGGCAGGGAGGGATCAGCCCCAGCATTTT. Protein: CASRRAGRDQPQHF.